The T cell receptor (beta chain) under discussion was sequenced for a study of human T cells and chemical hapten exposure. Study in general: Patients, largely female, had alopecia areata, totalis or universalis.

Time point described: pre-sensitization, week 0. Treatment in this sample: therapeutic diphenylcyclopropenone sensitization with weekly scalp DPC. MiXCR, run by TCRdb on the RACE reads, gives a single entry per CDR3 protein. Here the sample spans approximately 180,000 distinct CDR3 sequences, 30% being singletons. In germline, CDR1 is ENHRY, CDR2 SYGVKD. Trimming took 6 bases from V and 0 from J; bases not matched to a gene: 8. The CDR3 is made up of 15 amino acids. The source of this sequence is a woman in her 30s with alopecia areata. Some clones in this sample may be carry-over from other donors' samples. Sequenced material: whole blood, taken in connection with sensitization to the hapten diphenylcyclopropenone (DPC). The rearrangement uses TRBV10-3 and TRBJ2-7, with 7 bases aligning to TRBD1. CDR3 DNA: TGTGCCATCAGGGCAGAGACAGGGAGCTCCTACGAGCAGTACTTC. It specifies CAIRAETGSSYEQYF.